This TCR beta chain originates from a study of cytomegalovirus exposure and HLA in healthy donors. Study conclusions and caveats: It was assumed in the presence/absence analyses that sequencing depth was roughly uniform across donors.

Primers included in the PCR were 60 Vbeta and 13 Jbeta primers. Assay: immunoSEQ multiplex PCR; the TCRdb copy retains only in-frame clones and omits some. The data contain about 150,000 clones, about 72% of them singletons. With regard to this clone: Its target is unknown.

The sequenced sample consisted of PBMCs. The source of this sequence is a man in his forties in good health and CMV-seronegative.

The CDR3 DNA reads TGTGCCAGCAGCTTAAACCCCCGGACAGCTGCAACTAATGAAAAACTGTTTTTT. Translation gives CASSLNPRTAATNEKLFF. The chain recombines TRBV7-2 with TRBJ1-4, with D perhaps TRBD1 (6 bases). From germline, CDR1 is SGHTA and CDR2 FQGNSA. V lost 2 bases to trimming and J lost 0 bases, with 16 bases between them. The CDR3 contains 18 residues.